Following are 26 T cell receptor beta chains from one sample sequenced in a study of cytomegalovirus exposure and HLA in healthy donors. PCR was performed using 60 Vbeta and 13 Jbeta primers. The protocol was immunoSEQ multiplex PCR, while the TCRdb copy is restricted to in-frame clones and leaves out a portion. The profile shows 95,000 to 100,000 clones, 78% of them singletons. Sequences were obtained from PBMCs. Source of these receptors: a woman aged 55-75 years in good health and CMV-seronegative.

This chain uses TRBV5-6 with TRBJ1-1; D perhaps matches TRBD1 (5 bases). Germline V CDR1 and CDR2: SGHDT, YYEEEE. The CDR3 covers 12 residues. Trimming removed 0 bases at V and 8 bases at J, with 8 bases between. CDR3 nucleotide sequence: TGTGCCAGCAGCTTGGCAGGGTCCGAAGCTTTCTTT. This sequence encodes CASSLAGSEAFF.

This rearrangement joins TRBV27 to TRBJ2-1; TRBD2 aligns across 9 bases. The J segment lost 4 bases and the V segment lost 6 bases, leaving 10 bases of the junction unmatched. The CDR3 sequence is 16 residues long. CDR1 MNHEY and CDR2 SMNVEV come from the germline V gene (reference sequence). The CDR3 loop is CASSRYSGSRYNEQFF. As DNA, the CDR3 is TGTGCCAGCAGCCGGTATAGCGGGAGCCGGTACAATGAGCAGTTCTTC.

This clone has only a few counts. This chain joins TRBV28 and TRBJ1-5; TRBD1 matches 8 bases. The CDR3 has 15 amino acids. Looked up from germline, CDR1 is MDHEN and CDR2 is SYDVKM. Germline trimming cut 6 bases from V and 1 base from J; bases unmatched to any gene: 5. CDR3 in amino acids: CASRPGQASNQPQHF. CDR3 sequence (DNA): TGTGCCAGCAGGCCGGGACAGGCCAGCAATCAGCCCCAGCATTTT.

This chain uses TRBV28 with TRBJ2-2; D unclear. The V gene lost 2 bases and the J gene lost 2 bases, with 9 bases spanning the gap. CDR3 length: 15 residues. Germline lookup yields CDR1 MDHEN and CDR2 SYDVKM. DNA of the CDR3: TGTGCCAGCAGTTTAGCGACAACCAACACCGGGGAGCTGTTTTTT. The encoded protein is CASSLATTNTGELFF.

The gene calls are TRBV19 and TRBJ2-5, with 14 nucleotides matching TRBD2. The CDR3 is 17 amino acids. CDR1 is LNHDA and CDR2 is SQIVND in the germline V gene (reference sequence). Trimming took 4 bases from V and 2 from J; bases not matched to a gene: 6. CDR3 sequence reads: CASSRGLAGALQETQYF. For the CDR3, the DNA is TGTGCCAGTAGTAGGGGACTAGCGGGAGCCTTACAAGAGACCCAGTACTTC.

DNA of the CDR3: TGTGCCAGCAGCTGGCGGACTAGCAGAGAGACCCAGTACTTC. It is translated as CASSWRTSRETQYF. The chain carries TRBV13 and TRBJ2-5, with TRBD2 matching over 8 bases. The germline V gene has CDR1 PRHDT and CDR2 FYEKMQ (reference sequence). The trim removed 4 bases at V and 4 bases at J, leaving 5 bases unmatched. The CDR3 spans 14 residues.

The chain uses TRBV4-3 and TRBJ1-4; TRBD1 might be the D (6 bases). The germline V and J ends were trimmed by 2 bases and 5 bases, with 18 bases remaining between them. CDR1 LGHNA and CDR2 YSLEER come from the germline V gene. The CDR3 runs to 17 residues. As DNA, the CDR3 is TGCGCCAGCAGCCAACCGTTTACAGGGAGGGGGAATGAAAAACTGTTTTTT. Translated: CASSQPFTGRGNEKLFF.

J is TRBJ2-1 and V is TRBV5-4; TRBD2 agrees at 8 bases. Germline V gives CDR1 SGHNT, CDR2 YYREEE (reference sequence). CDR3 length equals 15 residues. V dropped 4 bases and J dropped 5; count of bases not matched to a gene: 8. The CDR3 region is CASSPYGTSNNEQFF. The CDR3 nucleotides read TGTGCCAGCAGCCCCTACGGGACTAGTAACAATGAGCAGTTCTTC.

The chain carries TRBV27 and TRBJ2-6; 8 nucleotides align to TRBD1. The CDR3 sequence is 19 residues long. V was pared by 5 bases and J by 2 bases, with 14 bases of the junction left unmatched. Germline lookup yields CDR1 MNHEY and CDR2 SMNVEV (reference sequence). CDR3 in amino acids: CASSPPRTGFGPGANVLTF. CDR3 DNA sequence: TGTGCCAGCAGTCCACCTCGGACAGGGTTTGGACCTGGGGCCAACGTCCTGACTTTC.

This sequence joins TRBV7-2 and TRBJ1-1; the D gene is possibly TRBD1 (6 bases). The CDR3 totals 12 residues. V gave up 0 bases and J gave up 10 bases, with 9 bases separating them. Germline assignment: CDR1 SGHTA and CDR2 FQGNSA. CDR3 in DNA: TGTGCCAGCAGCTTAGCGCGGGGGGCAGCTTTCTTT. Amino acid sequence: CASSLARGAAFF. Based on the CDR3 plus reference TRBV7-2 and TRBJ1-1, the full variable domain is GAGVSQSPSNKVTEKGKDVELRCDPISGHTALYWYRQSLGQGLEFLIYFQGNSAPDKSGLPSDRFSAERTGGSVSTLTIQRTQQEDSAVYLCASSLARGAAFFGQGTRLTVV.

The CDR3: CATSRDPGATYEQYF. CDR3 DNA sequence: TGTGCCACCAGCAGAGATCCAGGGGCTACCTACGAGCAGTACTTC. The chain is built from TRBV15 and TRBJ2-7; weak D call: TRBD1 (6 bases). The CDR3 has 15 residues. V was pared by 0 bases and J by 2 bases, with 11 bases between. Germline values: CDR1 LNHNV, CDR2 YYDKDF (reference sequence).

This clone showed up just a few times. CDR3 sequence (DNA): TGTGCCAGCAGCCGGGGACAGGAAAACACTGAAGCTTTCTTT. It encodes CASSRGQENTEAFF. The J gene is TRBJ1-1, the V gene TRBV5-4, with 8 bases aligning to TRBD1. Unmatched junction bases numbered 4, after V lost 4 bases and J lost 2 bases. The germline gives CDR1 SGHNT, CDR2 YYREEE (reference sequence). The length of the CDR3 is 14 residues. Using reference TRBV5-4 and TRBJ1-1 for the parts outside the CDR3, the full variable domain is ETGVTQSPTHLIKTRGQQVTLRCSSQSGHNTVSWYQQALGQGPQFIFQYYREEENGRGNFPPRFSGLQFPNYSSELNVNALELDDSALYLCASSRGQENTEAFFGQGTRLTVV.

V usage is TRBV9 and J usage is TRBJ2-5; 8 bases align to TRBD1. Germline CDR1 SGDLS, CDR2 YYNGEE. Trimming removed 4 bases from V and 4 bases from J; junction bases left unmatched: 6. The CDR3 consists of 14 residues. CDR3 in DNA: TGTGCCAGCAGCCCCGGACAGGGAGGAGAGACCCAGTACTTC. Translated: CASSPGQGGETQYF.

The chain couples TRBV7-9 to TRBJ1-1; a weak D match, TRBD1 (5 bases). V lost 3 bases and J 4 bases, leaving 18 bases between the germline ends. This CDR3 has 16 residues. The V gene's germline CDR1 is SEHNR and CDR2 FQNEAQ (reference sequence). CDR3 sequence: CASSFNPLGGGTEAFF. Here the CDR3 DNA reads TGTGCCAGCAGCTTCAATCCCTTGGGGGGAGGCACTGAAGCTTTCTTT.

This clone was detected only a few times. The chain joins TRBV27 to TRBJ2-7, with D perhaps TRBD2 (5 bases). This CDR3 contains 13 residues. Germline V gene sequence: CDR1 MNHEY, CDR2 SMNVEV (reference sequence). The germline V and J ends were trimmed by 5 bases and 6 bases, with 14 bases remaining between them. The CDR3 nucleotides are TGTGCCAGCAGTGCCAGCGTTGGAGGCGAGCAGTACTTC. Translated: CASSASVGGEQYF.

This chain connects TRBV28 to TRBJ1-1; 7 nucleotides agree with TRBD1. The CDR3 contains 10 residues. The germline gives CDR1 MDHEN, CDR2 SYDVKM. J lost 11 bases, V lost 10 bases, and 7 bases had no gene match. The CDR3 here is CAIEGAQAFF. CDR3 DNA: TGTGCCATCGAGGGGGCCCAGGCTTTCTTT.

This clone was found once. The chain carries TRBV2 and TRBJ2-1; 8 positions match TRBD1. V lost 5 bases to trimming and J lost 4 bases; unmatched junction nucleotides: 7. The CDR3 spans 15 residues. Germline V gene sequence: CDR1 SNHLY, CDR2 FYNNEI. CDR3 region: CASSPRQGIYNEQFF. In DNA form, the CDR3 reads TGTGCCAGCAGTCCTAGACAGGGGATTTACAATGAGCAGTTCTTC.

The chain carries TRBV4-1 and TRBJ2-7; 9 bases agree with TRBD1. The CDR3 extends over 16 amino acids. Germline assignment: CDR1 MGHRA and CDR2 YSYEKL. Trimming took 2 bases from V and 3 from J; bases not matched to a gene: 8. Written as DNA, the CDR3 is TGCGCCAGCAGCCAAAGGTCAGGGACAGGGATCTACGAGCAGTACTTC. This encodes CASSQRSGTGIYEQYF.

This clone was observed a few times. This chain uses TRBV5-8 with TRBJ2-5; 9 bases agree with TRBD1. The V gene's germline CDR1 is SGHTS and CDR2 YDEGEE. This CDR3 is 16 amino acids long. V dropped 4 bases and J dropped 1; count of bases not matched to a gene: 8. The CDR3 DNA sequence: TGTGCCAGCAGCAAGGGGACAGGGAACAGCCAAGAGACCCAGTACTTC. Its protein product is CASSKGTGNSQETQYF.

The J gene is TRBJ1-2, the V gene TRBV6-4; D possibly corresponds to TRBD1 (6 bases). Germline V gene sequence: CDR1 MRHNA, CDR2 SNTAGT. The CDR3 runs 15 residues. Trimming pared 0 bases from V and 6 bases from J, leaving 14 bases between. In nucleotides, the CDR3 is TGTGCCAGCAGTGACTCATGGGGGGGCACCGATGGCTACACCTTC. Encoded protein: CASSDSWGGTDGYTF.

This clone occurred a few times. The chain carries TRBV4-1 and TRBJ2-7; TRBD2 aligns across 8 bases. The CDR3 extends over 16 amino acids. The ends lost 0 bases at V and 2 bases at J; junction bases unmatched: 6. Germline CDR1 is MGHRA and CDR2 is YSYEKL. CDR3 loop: CASSQDQRSGAYEQYF. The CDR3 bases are TGCGCCAGCAGCCAAGATCAACGTAGCGGGGCCTACGAGCAGTACTTC.

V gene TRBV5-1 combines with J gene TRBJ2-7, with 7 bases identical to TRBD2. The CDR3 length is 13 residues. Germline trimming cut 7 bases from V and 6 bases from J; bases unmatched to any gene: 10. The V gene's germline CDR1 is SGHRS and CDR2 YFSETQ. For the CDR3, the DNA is TGCGCCAGCCGGCGGGCGGGAGAGAGCGAGCAGTACTTC. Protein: CASRRAGESEQYF.

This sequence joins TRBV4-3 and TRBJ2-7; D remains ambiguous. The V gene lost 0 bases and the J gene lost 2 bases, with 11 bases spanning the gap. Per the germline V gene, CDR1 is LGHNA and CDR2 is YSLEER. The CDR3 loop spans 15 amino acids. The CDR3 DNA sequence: TGCGCCAGCAGCCAAGATCAAGAGAGCACCTACGAGCAGTACTTC. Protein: CASSQDQESTYEQYF.

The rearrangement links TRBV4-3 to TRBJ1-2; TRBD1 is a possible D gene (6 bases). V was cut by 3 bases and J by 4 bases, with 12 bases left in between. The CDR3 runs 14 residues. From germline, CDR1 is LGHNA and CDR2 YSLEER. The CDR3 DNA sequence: TGCGCCAGCAGCCACGTACAGGGTTTCTATGGCTACACCTTC. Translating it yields CASSHVQGFYGYTF.

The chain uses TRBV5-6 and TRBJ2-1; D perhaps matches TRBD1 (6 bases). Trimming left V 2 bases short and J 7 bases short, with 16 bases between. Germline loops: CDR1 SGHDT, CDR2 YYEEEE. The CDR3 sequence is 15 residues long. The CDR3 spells CASSFGGNTRNEQFF. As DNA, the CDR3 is TGTGCCAGCAGCTTTGGGGGCAATACGCGTAATGAGCAGTTCTTC.

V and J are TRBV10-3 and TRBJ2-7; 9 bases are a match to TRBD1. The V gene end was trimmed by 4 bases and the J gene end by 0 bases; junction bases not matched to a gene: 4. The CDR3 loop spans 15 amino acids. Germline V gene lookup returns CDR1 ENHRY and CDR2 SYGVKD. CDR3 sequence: CAISAVQGASYEQYF. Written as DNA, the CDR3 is TGTGCCATCAGTGCTGTACAGGGGGCCTCCTACGAGCAGTACTTC.